Following are 10 T cell receptor beta chains from one sample sequenced in a study of control samples from healthy donors and cancer patients (dated by TCRdb to the early 2020s). To prepare the library, the immunoSEQ multiplex PCR assay was applied. TCRdb mirrors the immuneACCESS table, restricted to in-frame sequences. Some clones are absent from its copies; in checked studies, under half trace to an unresolved V gene, and the reason for the others is unknown. For this sample there are more than 75,000 clones; 70% to 85% appear just once. Jointly, the top ten make up under 50% of the sample. The sequenced sample was PBMCs. The origin of the receptors is an older man with lung cancer.

This clone was detected once. The chain employs TRBV15 and TRBJ2-7; D remains ambiguous. The germline V gene has CDR1 LNHNV and CDR2 YYDKDF (reference sequence). This CDR3 is 14 amino acids long. Trimming left V 1 base short and J 3 bases short, with 10 bases between. The CDR3 DNA follows: TGTGCCACCAGCAGAGGAGGCAGCTACTACGAGCAGTACTTC. Translated: CATSRGGSYYEQYF.

CDR3 DNA: TGTGCCAGCAGCCCAGTCCCGGGACAGGGAACCTACGAGCAGTACTTC. Protein product: CASSPVPGQGTYEQYF. The chain combines TRBV5-6 with TRBJ2-7; TRBD1 agrees at 9 bases. This CDR3 contains 16 residues. The germline gives CDR1 SGHDT, CDR2 YYEEEE. The V and J ends lost 4 bases and 2 bases, in that order; junction bases with no gene match: 10. Supplemented by reference TRBV5-6 and TRBJ2-7, the full variable domain reads DAGVTQSPTHLIKTRGQQVTLRCSPKSGHDTVSWYQQALGQGPQFIFQYYEEEERQRGNFPDRFSGHQFPNYSSELNVNALLLGDSALYLCASSPVPGQGTYEQYFGPGTRLTVT.

This rearrangement joins TRBV2 to TRBJ1-5; a weak D match, TRBD1 (6 bases). CDR3 length: 17 amino acids. V lost 2 bases and J lost 7, with 21 bases in between. Looked up from germline, CDR1 is SNHLY and CDR2 is FYNNEI. CDR3 sequence reads: CASSEIQRRGSGQPQHF. The CDR3 coding sequence is TGTGCCAGCAGTGAAATCCAGCGAAGGGGGTCGGGGCAGCCCCAGCATTTT.

The chain recombines TRBV7-6 with TRBJ2-1; D is perhaps TRBD2 (7 bases). The CDR3 contains 15 residues. CDR1 and CDR2 (germline): SGHVS, FNYEAQ. Trimming pared 1 base from V and 3 bases from J, leaving 10 bases between. The CDR3 is CASSLGGGGYNEQFF. In nucleotides, the CDR3 is TGTGCCAGCAGCTTAGGGGGGGGCGGCTACAATGAGCAGTTCTTC.

This clone showed up just once. CDR3 amino acids: CSAIKWDSSYEQYF. The DNA for the CDR3 is TGCAGCGCGATTAAGTGGGACAGTTCCTACGAGCAGTACTTC. The chain employs TRBV29-1 and TRBJ2-7, with 7 bases lining up with TRBD1. V shed 7 bases and J 1 base; nucleotides not matched to a gene: 10. This CDR3 comprises 14 residues. CDR1 is SQVTM and CDR2 is ANQGSEA in the germline V gene.

This clone was detected once. The genes are TRBV7-9 and TRBJ1-2, with TRBD1 matching 11 bases. The CDR3 sequence is 13 residues long. CDR1 SEHNR and CDR2 FQNEAQ come from the germline V gene (reference sequence). V lost 4 bases and J lost 6; bases outside the gene matches: 1. The CDR3: CASSSDRGHGYTF. The CDR3 DNA is TGTGCCAGCAGCTCGGACAGGGGGCATGGCTACACCTTC.

This clone was seen more than once but under ten times. V gene TRBV28 combines with J gene TRBJ1-2; D is unclear. This CDR3 has 14 amino acids. CDR1 is MDHEN, CDR2 SYDVKM, per germline. Deletions cut 1 base from V and 7 bases from J, with 13 bases between. The CDR3, as DNA: TGTGCCAGCAGTTTATCTGGGTACGGATCTGGCTACACCTTC. This gives the protein CASSLSGYGSGYTF.

In DNA, the CDR3 is TGTGCCAGCAGTAAGGGGTCCGGCTCTGGAAACACCATATATTTT. Residues: CASSKGSGSGNTIYF. V usage is TRBV6-5 and J usage is TRBJ1-3, with a possible D match to TRBD1 (5 bases). The CDR3 length is 15 residues. V was cut by 5 bases and J by 0 bases, with 11 bases left in between. Germline CDR1 is MNHEY and CDR2 is SVGAGI.

This clone was detected only a few times. The V and J genes are TRBV30 and TRBJ1-2; perhaps TRBD1 as D (5 bases). Germline CDR1 is GTSNPN and CDR2 is SVGIG (reference sequence). V lost 2 bases and J lost 5, with 18 bases in between. The CDR3 extends over 15 amino acids. Here the CDR3 reads CAWSFRRAWGYGYTF. The CDR3 DNA sequence: TGTGCCTGGAGTTTTAGGAGGGCCTGGGGGTATGGCTACACCTTC.

V and J are TRBV27 and TRBJ1-1; unclear D gene. Germline values: CDR1 MNHEY, CDR2 SMNVEV (reference sequence). Trimming took 1 base from V and 1 from J, leaving 4 bases between them. CDR3 length: 13 amino acids. The CDR3 sequence: CASSLFANTEAFF. CDR3 coding DNA: TGTGCCAGCAGTTTATTCGCGAACACTGAAGCTTTCTTT.